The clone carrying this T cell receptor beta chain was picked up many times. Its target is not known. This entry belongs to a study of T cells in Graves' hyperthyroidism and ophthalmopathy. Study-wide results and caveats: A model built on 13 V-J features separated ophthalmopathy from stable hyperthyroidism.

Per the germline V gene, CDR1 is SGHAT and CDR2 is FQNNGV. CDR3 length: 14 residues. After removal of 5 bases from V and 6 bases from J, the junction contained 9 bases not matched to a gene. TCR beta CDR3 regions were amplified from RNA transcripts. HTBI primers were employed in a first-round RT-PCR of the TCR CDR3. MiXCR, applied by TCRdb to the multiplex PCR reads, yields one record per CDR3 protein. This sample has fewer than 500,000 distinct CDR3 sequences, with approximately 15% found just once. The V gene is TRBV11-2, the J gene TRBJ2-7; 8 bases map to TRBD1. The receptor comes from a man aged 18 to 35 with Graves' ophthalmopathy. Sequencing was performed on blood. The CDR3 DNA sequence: TGTGCCAGCAGCCCCAGGACAGGGCGGAGCGAGCAGTACTTC. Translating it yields CASSPRTGRSEQYF.